This T cell receptor beta chain came from a study of blood T cell repertoires in COVID-19. Study-wide context: There were acute and convalescent COVID-19 samples, and they came from the United States, Italy and Spain. In each case, the material was cDNA or gDNA derived from T cells, B-cell-depleted T cells, or PBMCs.

The trim removed 5 bases at V and 3 bases at J, leaving 10 bases unmatched. The CDR3 loop spans 18 amino acids. Germline values: CDR1 MNHEY, CDR2 SMNVEV (reference sequence). In the authors' methods: Amplifying reference gene primers gave estimates of nucleated cell counts. Profiled with immunoSEQ multiplex PCR; TCRdb holds only in-frame clones, not every one. D and trimming were read from the DNA, whereas the V and J calls and clone size are those reported in that table. The sample contains 180,000 or so clones, roughly 85% of which appear only once. The chain carries TRBV27 and TRBJ2-3; 14 bases align to TRBD2. The source is a woman aged 80 or over with acute or convalescent COVID-19. Sequenced material: peripheral blood. CDR3 DNA sequence: TGTGCCAGCAGTCCTGGGACTAGCGGGAGTCCTTGGACAGATACGCAGTATTTT. Translation: CASSPGTSGSPWTDTQYF.